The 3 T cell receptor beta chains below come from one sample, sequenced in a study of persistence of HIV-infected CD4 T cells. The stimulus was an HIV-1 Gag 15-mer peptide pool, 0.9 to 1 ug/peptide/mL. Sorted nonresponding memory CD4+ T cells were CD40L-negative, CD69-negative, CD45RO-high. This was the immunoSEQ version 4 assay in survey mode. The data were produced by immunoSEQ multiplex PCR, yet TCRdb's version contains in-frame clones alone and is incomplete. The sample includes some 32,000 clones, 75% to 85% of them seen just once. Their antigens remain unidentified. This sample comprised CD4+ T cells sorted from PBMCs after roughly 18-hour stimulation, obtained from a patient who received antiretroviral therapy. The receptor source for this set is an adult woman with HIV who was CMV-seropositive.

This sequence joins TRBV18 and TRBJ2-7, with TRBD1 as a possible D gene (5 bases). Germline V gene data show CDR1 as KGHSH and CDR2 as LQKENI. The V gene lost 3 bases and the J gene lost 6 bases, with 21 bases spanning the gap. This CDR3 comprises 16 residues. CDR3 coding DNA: TGTGCCAGCTCACCCAATTCTCTACAGGCGTCGGGCGAGCAGTACTTC. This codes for CASSPNSLQASGEQYF. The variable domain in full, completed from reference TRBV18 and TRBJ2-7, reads NAGVMQNPRHLVRRRGQEARLRCSPMKGHSHVYWYRQLPEEGLKFMVYLQKENIIDESGMPKERFSAEFPKEGPSILRIQQVVRGDSAAYFCASSPNSLQASGEQYFGPGTRLTVT.

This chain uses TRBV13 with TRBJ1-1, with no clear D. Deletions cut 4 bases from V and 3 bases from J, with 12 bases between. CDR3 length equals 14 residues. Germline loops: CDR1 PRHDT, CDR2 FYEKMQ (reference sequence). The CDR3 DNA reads TGTGCCAGCAGCTCTACAGCCTCTTACACTGAAGCTTTCTTT. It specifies CASSSTASYTEAFF.

The CDR3 region is CASSSGLAGGETQYF. The CDR3 nucleotides read TGTGCCAGCAGCTCGGGACTAGCGGGAGGAGAGACCCAGTACTTC. The V and J genes are TRBV5-6 and TRBJ2-5; the match to TRBD2 covers 15 bases. Germline CDR1 is SGHDT and CDR2 is YYEEEE. The CDR3 is 15 amino acids. After removal of 3 bases from V and 4 bases from J, the junction contained 1 base not matched to a gene. Supplemented by reference TRBV5-6 and TRBJ2-5, the full variable domain reads DAGVTQSPTHLIKTRGQQVTLRCSPKSGHDTVSWYQQALGQGPQFIFQYYEEEERQRGNFPDRFSGHQFPNYSSELNVNALLLGDSALYLCASSSGLAGGETQYFGPGTRLLVL.